Below are 27 T cell receptor beta chains sequenced from a single sample in a study of CD8+ T cells in alopecia areata. RNA, once extracted, was reverse transcribed into cDNA for use as the sequencing template. Generated by immunoSEQ multiplex PCR, the TCRdb table keeps only in-frame clones and is missing some. The data show 180,000 or so clones, around 63% seen once. The sample consisted of CD4+ T cells sorted from blood, taken at week 0. These receptors all stem from a human donor with alopecia areata.

Comment on this clone: Other DNA sequences in this sample translate to the same CDR3. Here the CDR3 DNA reads TGCAGCGTTGAAAGACAGGTGAACACTGAAGCTTTCTTT. Protein sequence: CSVERQVNTEAFF. J is TRBJ1-1 and V is TRBV29-1, with a weak D call TRBD1 (6 bases). Trimming pared 2 bases from V and 0 bases from J, leaving 7 bases between. There are 13 residues in the CDR3. CDR1 and CDR2 (germline): SQVTM, ANQGSEA.

As regards this clone: The identical CDR3 is also encoded by other nucleotide sequences in the sample. The chain carries TRBV25-1 and TRBJ1-2; D remains unclear. The CDR3 consists of 13 residues. Germline-derived CDR1 and CDR2 are MGHDK and SYGVNS. V lost 4 bases and J lost 4, with 10 bases in between. The CDR3 bases are TGTGCCAGCAGTGTCACGGGGTCCTATGGCTACACCTTC. This sequence encodes CASSVTGSYGYTF.

This clone was observed a handful of times. This chain joins TRBV7-2 and TRBJ2-3; D call uncertain. The CDR3 is 15 amino acids. Germline CDR1 and CDR2: SGHTA and FQGNSA. Deletions cut 5 bases from V and 2 bases from J, with 14 bases between. The CDR3 DNA sequence: TGTGCCAGCAGCCCCCGTGGTAGAGACACAGATACGCAGTATTTT. Translating gives CASSPRGRDTDTQYF.

This clone has only a few counts. The V call is TRBV29-1, the J call TRBJ2-2; 7 positions agree with TRBD1. The J segment lost 5 bases and the V segment lost 3 bases, leaving 12 bases of the junction unmatched. This CDR3 is 16 amino acids long. Germline V gene sequence: CDR1 SQVTM, CDR2 ANQGSEA. This CDR3 is CSVETGLLTGTGELFF. For the CDR3, the DNA is TGCAGCGTTGAGACCGGGTTGTTGACAGGGACCGGGGAGCTGTTTTTT.

The rearrangement joins TRBV7-7 to TRBJ1-1, with D possibly being TRBD1 (6 bases). Germline V CDR1 and CDR2: SSHAT, FNYEAQ (reference sequence). Trimming pared 4 bases from V and 1 base from J, leaving 7 bases between. The CDR3 spans 13 residues. CDR3 in DNA: TGTGCCAGCAGCTCGGACAGGAACACTGAAGCTTTCTTT. This codes for CASSSDRNTEAFF.

The chain couples TRBV6-1 to TRBJ1-2, with TRBD1 matching over 7 bases. The CDR3 has 15 amino acids. Germline V lookup: CDR1 MNHNS, CDR2 SASEGT. V lost 4 bases to trimming and J lost 3 bases; unmatched junction nucleotides: 8. CDR3 nucleotide sequence: TGTGCCAGCAGTGGGCTTCGGACAGGCTACTATGGCTACACCTTC. It is translated as CASSGLRTGYYGYTF.

The chain is built from TRBV4-3 and TRBJ2-7; D might be TRBD2 (5 bases). Deletions cut 0 bases from V and 6 bases from J, with 12 bases between. The CDR3 spans 14 residues. CDR1 and CDR2 from the germline V gene are LGHNA and YSLEER. The CDR3, as DNA: TGCGCCAGCAGCCAAGACCCGAGCGGAATCGAGCAGTACTTC. It specifies CASSQDPSGIEQYF.

The V and J genes are TRBV29-1 and TRBJ2-3; D not resolved. The CDR3 loop spans 13 amino acids. Trimming removed 5 bases from V and 5 bases from J, with 14 bases in between. Germline V gives CDR1 SQVTM, CDR2 ANQGSEA. The CDR3 is CSVCPTLEDTQYF. The CDR3 nucleotides read TGCAGCGTTTGCCCGACACTTGAAGATACGCAGTATTTT.

The chain employs TRBV9 and TRBJ2-5; tentatively, D is TRBD1 or TRBD2 (5 bases each). The ends were cut back, 0 bases at V and 4 bases at J, with 10 bases in the middle. The length of the CDR3 is 14 residues. CDR1 is SGDLS, CDR2 YYNGEE, per germline. The CDR3 reads CASSVGGFPETQYF. CDR3 coding DNA: TGTGCCAGCAGCGTAGGGGGGTTCCCAGAGACCCAGTACTTC.

The chain carries TRBV4-3 and TRBJ2-3; D remains unclear. The CDR3 is made up of 14 amino acids. Between the trimmed V and J ends, which lost 1 base and 4 bases, there was a span of 9 bases. Germline CDR1 and CDR2: LGHNA and YSLEER. The CDR3 DNA follows: TGCGCCAGCAGCCAAGCGGGCAGCGCAGATACGCAGTATTTT. Translating gives CASSQAGSADTQYF.

This clone was observed a few times. The chain combines TRBV4-3 with TRBJ1-2, with D unclear. The CDR3 consists of 15 residues. Germline V lookup: CDR1 LGHNA, CDR2 YSLEER. V dropped 0 bases and J dropped 1 base, with 9 bases sitting between them. The CDR3 nucleotides are TGCGCCAGCAGCCAAGACCGTGACAATAACTATGGCTACACCTTC. This sequence encodes CASSQDRDNNYGYTF.

The sample holds one count of this clone. V usage is TRBV7-9 and J usage is TRBJ1-1; no definite D call. Looked up from germline, CDR1 is SEHNR and CDR2 is FQNEAQ (reference sequence). V was cut by 1 base and J by 13 bases, with 16 bases left in between. This CDR3 has 13 residues. CDR3 nucleotides: TGTGCCAGCAGCTTAGAACCAGCCGGTCGTGGTTTCTTT. Translated, it gives CASSLEPAGRGFF. Full variable domain (remainder filled in from reference TRBV7-9 and TRBJ1-1): DTGVSQNPRHKITKRGQNVTFRCDPISEHNRLYWYRQTLGQGPEFLTYFQNEAQLEKSRLLSDRFSAERPKGSFSTLEIQRTEQGDSAMYLCASSLEPAGRGFFGQGTRLTVV.

The chain links TRBV14 to TRBJ2-7; TRBD1 might be the D (6 bases). Germline V gene sequence: CDR1 SGHDN, CDR2 FVKESK. V lost 2 bases and J 2 bases, leaving 13 bases between the germline ends. This CDR3 has 15 amino acids. CDR3 in DNA: TGTGCCAGCAGCCAAATGCCGGGACACCCCTACGAGCAGTACTTC. Translating gives CASSQMPGHPYEQYF.

This chain uses TRBV5-6 with TRBJ2-2, with no clear D. The V gene lost 7 bases and the J gene lost 6 bases, with 10 bases spanning the gap. This CDR3 is built from 12 residues. Germline V lookup: CDR1 SGHDT, CDR2 YYEEEE. This chain's CDR3 is CASELRAGELFF. CDR3 nucleotide sequence: TGTGCCAGCGAGCTTAGGGCCGGGGAGCTGTTTTTT.

The chain recombines TRBV27 with TRBJ2-1, with 9 bases that match TRBD2. The J segment lost 2 bases and the V segment lost 3 bases, leaving 2 bases of the junction unmatched. The CDR3 is made up of 15 amino acids. Germline assignment: CDR1 MNHEY and CDR2 SMNVEV (reference sequence). In nucleotides, the CDR3 is TGTGCCAGCAGTTTGGCTAGCGGGGCCTACAATGAGCAGTTCTTC. Translating gives CASSLASGAYNEQFF.

This sequence joins TRBV30 and TRBJ2-6, with D possibly called TRBD1 or TRBD2 (5 bases each). CDR3 length equals 13 residues. Trimming stripped 6 bases from V and 2 bases from J, with 8 bases between. The germline CDR1 and CDR2 sequences are GTSNPN and SVGIG (reference sequence). Written as DNA, the CDR3 is TGTGCCTGTGAGGGGCCTGGGGCCAACGTCCTGACTTTC. Translation gives CACEGPGANVLTF.

The rearrangement links TRBV5-1 to TRBJ2-2; D uncertain. CDR3 length equals 15 residues. The germline V gene encodes CDR1 SGHRS and CDR2 YFSETQ. The V end was cut by 0 bases, the J end by 0 bases, with 6 bases between. The CDR3 region is CASSLVASNTGELFF. CDR3 nucleotides: TGCGCCAGCAGCTTGGTGGCATCGAACACCGGGGAGCTGTTTTTT. Full variable domain (outside the CDR3, taken from reference TRBV5-1 and TRBJ2-2): KAGVTQTPRYLIKTRGQQVTLSCSPISGHRSVSWYQQTPGQGLQFLFEYFSETQRNKGNFPGRFSGRQFSNSRSEMNVSTLELGDSALYLCASSLVASNTGELFFGEGSRLTVL.

The gene calls are TRBV28 and TRBJ2-7, with 8 positions matching TRBD1. The CDR3 consists of 15 residues. Unmatched junction bases numbered 7, after V lost 4 bases and J lost 2 bases. CDR1 and CDR2 from the germline V gene are MDHEN and SYDVKM. The CDR3 reads CASSSRQGRPYEQYF. CDR3 nucleotide sequence: TGTGCCAGCAGTTCCAGACAGGGGCGTCCCTACGAGCAGTACTTC.

The gene calls are TRBV2 and TRBJ2-7; D may be TRBD1 (5 bases). The CDR3 is made up of 12 amino acids. The V and J ends lost 5 bases and 3 bases respectively, with 8 bases between them. Germline-derived CDR1 and CDR2 are SNHLY and FYNNEI. CDR3 nucleotide sequence: TGTGCCAGCAGTCTGACAGTCTACGAGCAGTACTTC. It translates to CASSLTVYEQYF.

This clone has more than one count but fewer than ten. The chain recombines TRBV30 with TRBJ1-5, with 7 bases identical to TRBD1. With V trimmed by 2 bases and J by 6 bases, 16 bases remained unmatched. Germline CDR1 reads GTSNPN; CDR2 reads SVGIG (reference sequence). CDR3 length equals 17 residues. The CDR3 DNA reads as TGTGCCTGGAGTCCGAACAGGGGTTCTAGGCAGTTTCAGCCCCAGCATTTT. Its protein is CAWSPNRGSRQFQPQHF.

The gene calls are TRBV5-1 and TRBJ2-7, with D unclear. The CDR3 has 11 residues. The V end was cut by 5 bases, the J end by 5 bases, with 8 bases between. From germline, CDR1 is SGHRS and CDR2 YFSETQ. The CDR3 protein is CASRERNEQYF. The CDR3 coding sequence is TGCGCCAGCAGGGAACGAAACGAGCAGTACTTC.

A few counts support this clone. The J gene is TRBJ1-5, the V gene TRBV6-6, with TRBD1 as a possible D gene (5 bases). Per germline, CDR1 MNHNY and CDR2 SVGAGI (reference sequence). V lost 6 bases, J lost 1 base, and 7 bases lay in between. CDR3 length: 13 residues. CDR3 protein: CASRWGSNQPQHF. The CDR3 DNA is TGTGCCAGCAGGTGGGGCAGCAATCAGCCCCAGCATTTT.

V gene TRBV29-1 combines with J gene TRBJ2-7, with 9 nucleotides matching TRBD2. Germline trimming cut 4 bases from V and 4 bases from J; bases unmatched to any gene: 5. CDR3 length equals 13 residues. Germline assignment: CDR1 SQVTM and CDR2 ANQGSEA. In DNA form, the CDR3 reads TGCAGCGTTGCGGTAGCGGGGGTATACGAGCAGTACTTC. Translating it yields CSVAVAGVYEQYF.

This clone appeared a single time. The genes are TRBV5-1 and TRBJ2-7, with D possibly being TRBD1 (5 bases). Germline-derived CDR1 and CDR2 are SGHRS and YFSETQ. The germline V and J ends were trimmed by 0 bases and 0 bases, with 7 bases remaining between them. The length of the CDR3 is 14 residues. CDR3 protein: CASSLGQFSYEQYF. The CDR3 bases are TGCGCCAGCAGCTTGGGACAGTTCTCCTACGAGCAGTACTTC.

The rearrangement uses TRBV29-1 and TRBJ2-4; no firm D call. Per the germline V gene, CDR1 is SQVTM and CDR2 is ANQGSEA. V was clipped by 4 bases and J by 0 bases, with 10 bases between them. The CDR3 length is 14 residues. CDR3 protein: CSVAGLLAKNIQYF. The CDR3 coding sequence is TGCAGCGTTGCGGGCTTACTAGCCAAAAACATTCAGTACTTC. Drawing the rest from reference TRBV29-1 and TRBJ2-4, the complete variable domain is SAVISQKPSRDICQRGTSLTIQCQVDSQVTMMFWYRQQPGQSLTLIATANQGSEATYESGFVIDKFPISRPNLTFSTLTVSNMSPEDSSIYLCSVAGLLAKNIQYFGAGTRLSVL.

The count of this clone is one. J is TRBJ1-1 and V is TRBV15, with 7 bases fitting TRBD1. The CDR3 consists of 11 residues. Germline assignment: CDR1 LNHNV and CDR2 YYDKDF (reference sequence). Germline trimming cut 8 bases from V and 7 bases from J; bases unmatched to any gene: 4. CDR3 protein: CATRQGGEAFF. CDR3 DNA sequence: TGTGCCACCCGACAGGGAGGTGAAGCTTTCTTT.

This clone was recorded a few times. The V call is TRBV29-1, the J call TRBJ2-7; a weak D match, TRBD1 (5 bases). The CDR3 consists of 13 residues. The ends were cut back, 4 bases at V and 0 bases at J, with 10 bases in the middle. The V gene's germline CDR1 is SQVTM and CDR2 ANQGSEA. The CDR3 protein is CSVGQSPSYEQYF. Here the CDR3 DNA reads TGCAGCGTTGGACAGTCCCCCTCCTACGAGCAGTACTTC.